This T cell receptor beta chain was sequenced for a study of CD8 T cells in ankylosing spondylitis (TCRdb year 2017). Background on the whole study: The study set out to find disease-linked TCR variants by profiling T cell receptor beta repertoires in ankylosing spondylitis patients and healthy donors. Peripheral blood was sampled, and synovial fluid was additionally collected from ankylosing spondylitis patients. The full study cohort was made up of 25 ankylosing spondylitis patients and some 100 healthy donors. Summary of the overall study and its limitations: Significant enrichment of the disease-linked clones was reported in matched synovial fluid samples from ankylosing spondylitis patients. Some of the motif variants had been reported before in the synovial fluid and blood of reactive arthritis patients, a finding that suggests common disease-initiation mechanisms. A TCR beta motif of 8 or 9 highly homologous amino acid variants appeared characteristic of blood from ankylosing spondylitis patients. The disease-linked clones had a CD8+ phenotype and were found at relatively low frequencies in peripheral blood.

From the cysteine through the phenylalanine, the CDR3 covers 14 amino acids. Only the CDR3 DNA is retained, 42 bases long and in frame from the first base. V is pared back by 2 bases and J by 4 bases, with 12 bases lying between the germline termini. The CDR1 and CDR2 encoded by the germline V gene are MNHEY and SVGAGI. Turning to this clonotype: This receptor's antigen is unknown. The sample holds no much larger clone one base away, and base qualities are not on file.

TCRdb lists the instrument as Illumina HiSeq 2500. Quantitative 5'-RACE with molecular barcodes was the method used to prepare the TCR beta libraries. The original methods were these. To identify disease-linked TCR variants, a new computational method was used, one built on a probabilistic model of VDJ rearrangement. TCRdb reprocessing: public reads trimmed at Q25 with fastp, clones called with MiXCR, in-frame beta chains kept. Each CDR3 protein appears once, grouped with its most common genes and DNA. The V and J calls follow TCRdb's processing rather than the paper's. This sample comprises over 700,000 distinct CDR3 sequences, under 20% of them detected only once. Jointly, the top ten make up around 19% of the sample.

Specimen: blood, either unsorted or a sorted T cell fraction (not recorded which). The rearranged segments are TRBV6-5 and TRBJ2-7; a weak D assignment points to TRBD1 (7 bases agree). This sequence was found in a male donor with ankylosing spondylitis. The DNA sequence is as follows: TGTGCCAGCAGTTACGGAGGGGGCGGGTACGAGCAGTACTTC. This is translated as CASSYGGGGYEQYF.